This TCR beta chain was sequenced during a study of T cell repertoires in cytomegalovirus infection. The overall study: Signatures in public TCR beta sequences pointed to both CMV infection and matching HLA type. Study-level points and caveats: Cumulative public TCR beta family frequency identified carriers of CMV plus the relevant HLA. HLA-C-restricted CMV-specific TCR beta clonotypes prevailed in the ex vivo response.

TCRdb re-called the reads with MiXCR, one entry per CDR3 protein. Of approximately 170,000 distinct CDR3 sequences in the sample, roughly a sixth were seen once. V lost 8 bases and J 7 bases, leaving 12 bases between the germline ends. The CDR3 covers 12 residues. Germline loops: CDR1 MNHEY, CDR2 SVGEGT. This clonotype occurred a few times. Antigen: not known. This receptor was identified in a human donor in good health (CMV status not recorded). Some clones in this sample may be carry-over from other donors' samples. This chain joins TRBV6-2 or TRBV6-3 and TRBJ2-1; D perhaps matches TRBD2 (5 bases). The specimen was CD8+ T cells from PBMCs. CDR3 coding DNA: TGTGCCAGCCGCGGGCCCGCTAATGAGCAGTTCTTC. The encoded protein is CASRGPANEQFF.